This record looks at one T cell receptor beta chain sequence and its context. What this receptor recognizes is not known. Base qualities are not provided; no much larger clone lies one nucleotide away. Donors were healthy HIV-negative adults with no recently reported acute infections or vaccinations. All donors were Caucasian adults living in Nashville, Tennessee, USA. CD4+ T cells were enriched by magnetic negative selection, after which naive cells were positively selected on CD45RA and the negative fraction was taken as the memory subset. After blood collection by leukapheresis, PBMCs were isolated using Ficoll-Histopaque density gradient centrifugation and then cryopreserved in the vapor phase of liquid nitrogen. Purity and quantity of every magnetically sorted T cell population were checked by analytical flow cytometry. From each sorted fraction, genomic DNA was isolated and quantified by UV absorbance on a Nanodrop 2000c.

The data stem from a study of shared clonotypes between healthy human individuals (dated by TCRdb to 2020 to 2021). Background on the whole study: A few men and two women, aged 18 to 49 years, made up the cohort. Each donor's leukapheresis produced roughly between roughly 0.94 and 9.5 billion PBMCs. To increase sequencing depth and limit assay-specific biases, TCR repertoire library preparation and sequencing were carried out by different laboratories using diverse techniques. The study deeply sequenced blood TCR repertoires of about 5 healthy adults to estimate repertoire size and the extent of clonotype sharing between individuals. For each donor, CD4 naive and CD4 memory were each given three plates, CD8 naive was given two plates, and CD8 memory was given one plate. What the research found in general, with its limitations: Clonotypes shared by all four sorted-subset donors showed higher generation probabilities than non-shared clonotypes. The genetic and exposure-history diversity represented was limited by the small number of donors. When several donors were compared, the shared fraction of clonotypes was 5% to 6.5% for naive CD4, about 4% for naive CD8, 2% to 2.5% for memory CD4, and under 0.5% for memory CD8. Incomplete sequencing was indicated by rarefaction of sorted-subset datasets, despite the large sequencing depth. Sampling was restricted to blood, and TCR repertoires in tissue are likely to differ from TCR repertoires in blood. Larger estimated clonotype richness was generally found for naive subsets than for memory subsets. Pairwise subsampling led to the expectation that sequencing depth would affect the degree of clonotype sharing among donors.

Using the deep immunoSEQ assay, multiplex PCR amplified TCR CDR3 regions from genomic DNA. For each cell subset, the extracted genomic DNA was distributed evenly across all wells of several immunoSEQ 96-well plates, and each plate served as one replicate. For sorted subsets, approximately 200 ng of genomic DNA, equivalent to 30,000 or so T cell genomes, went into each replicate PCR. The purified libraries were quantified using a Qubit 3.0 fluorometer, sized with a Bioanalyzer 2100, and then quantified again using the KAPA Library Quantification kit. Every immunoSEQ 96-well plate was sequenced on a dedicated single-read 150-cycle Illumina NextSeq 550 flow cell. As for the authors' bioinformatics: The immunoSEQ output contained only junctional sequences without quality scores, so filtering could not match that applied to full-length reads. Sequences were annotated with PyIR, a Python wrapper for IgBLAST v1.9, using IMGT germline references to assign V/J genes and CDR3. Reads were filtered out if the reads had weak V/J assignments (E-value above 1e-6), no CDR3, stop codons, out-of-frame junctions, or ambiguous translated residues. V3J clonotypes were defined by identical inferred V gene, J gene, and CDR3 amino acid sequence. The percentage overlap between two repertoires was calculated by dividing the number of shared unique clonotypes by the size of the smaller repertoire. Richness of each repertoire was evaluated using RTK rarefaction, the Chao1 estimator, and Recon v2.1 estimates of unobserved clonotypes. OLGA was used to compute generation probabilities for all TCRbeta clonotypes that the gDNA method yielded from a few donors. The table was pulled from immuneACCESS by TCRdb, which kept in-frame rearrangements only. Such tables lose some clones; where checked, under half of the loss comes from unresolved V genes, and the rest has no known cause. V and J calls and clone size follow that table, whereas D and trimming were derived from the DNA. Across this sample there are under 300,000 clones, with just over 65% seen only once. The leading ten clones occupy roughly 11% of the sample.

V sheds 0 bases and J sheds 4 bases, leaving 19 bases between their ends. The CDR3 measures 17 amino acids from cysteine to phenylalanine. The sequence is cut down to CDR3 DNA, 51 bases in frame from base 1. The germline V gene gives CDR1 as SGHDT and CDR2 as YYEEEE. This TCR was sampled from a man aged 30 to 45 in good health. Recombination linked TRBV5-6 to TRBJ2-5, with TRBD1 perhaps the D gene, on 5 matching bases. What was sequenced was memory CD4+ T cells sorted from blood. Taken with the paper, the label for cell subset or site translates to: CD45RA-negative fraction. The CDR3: CASSLGAFQGRGETQYF. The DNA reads TGTGCCAGCAGCTTGGGGGCCTTTCAGGGAAGGGGAGAGACCCAGTACTTC.